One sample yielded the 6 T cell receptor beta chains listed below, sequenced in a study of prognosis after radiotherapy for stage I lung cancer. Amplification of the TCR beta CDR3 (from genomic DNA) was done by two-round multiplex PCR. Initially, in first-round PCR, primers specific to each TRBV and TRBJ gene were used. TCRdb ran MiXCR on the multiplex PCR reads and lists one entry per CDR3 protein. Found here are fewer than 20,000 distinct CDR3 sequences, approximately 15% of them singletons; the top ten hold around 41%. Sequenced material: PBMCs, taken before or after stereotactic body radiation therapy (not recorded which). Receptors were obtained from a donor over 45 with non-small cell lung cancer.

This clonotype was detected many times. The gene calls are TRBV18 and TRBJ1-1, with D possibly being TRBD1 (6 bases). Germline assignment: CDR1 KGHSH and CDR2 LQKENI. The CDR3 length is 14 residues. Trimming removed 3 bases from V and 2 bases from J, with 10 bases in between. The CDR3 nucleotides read TGTGCCAGCTCACCTTGGACAGCCAACACTGAAGCTTTCTTT. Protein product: CASSPWTANTEAFF.

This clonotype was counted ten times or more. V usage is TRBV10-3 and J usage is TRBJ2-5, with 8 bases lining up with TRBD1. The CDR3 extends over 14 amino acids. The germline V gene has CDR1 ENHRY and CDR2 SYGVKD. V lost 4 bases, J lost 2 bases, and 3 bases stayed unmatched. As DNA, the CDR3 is TGTGCCATCAGTGGGACAGGGCGGCAAGAGACCCAGTACTTC. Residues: CAISGTGRQETQYF.

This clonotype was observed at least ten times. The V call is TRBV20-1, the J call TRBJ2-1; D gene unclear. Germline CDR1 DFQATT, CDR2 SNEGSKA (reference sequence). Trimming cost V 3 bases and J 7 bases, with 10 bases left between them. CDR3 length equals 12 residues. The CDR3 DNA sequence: TGCAGTGCTAGTCCCCAGTGGAATGAGCAGTTCTTC. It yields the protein CSASPQWNEQFF.

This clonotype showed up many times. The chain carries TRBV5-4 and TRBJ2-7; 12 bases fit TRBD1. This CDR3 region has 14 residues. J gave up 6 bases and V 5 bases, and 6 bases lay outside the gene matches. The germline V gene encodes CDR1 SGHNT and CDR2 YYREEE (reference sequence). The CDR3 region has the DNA TGTGCCAGCAGTTACGGGACAGGGGGCCTCGAGCAGTACGTC. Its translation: CASSYGTGGLEQYV.

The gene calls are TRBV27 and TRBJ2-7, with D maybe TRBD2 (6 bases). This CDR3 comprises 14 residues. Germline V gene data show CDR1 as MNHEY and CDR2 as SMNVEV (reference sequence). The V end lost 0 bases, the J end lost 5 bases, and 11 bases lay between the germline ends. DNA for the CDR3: TGTGCCAGCAGTTTATCGGAGGGACCCCACGAGCAGTACTTC. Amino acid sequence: CASSLSEGPHEQYF.

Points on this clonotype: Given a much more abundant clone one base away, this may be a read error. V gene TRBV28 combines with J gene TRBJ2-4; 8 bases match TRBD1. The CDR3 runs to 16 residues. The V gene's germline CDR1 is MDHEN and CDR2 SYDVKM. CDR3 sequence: CAGRGTGNKLSNIQYF. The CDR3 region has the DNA TGTGCCGGCAGGGGGACAGGTAACAAATTATCGAACATTCAGTACTTC.